The following is a T cell receptor (beta chain) sequence with its context. In the authors' methods: Amplifying reference gene primers gave estimates of nucleated cell counts. Only in-frame clones appear in the TCRdb table, and some are missing; sequencing was by immunoSEQ multiplex PCR. V, J and clone size are taken as reported in that table, and D and trimming were inferred from the DNA itself. The top ten clones hold more than 9% of a sample with roughly 100,000 clones, just under 85% of them seen once. Germline V gene sequence: CDR1 SGHAT, CDR2 FQDESV (reference sequence). The CDR3 has 16 residues. J lost 4 bases, V lost 5 bases, and 14 bases had no gene match. These data are taken from a study of blood T cell repertoires in COVID-19.

The source material was peripheral blood. V and J are TRBV11-1 and TRBJ2-7; 7 bases map to TRBD2. The TCR sequence derives from an older man with acute or convalescent COVID-19. CDR3 amino acids: CASSPTLATSLYEQYF. CDR3 bases: TGTGCCAGCAGCCCAACCCTCGCGACTAGCCTGTACGAGCAGTACTTC. The full variable domain, completed using reference TRBV11-1 and TRBJ2-7, is EAEVAQSPRYKITEKSQAVAFWCDPISGHATLYWYRQILGQGPELLVQFQDESVVDDSQLPKDRFSAERLKGVDSTLKIQPAELGDSAMYLCASSPTLATSLYEQYFGPGTRLTVT.